A single sample gave rise to the 8 T cell receptor beta chains below, sequenced in a study of T cell repertoires in cytomegalovirus infection. TCRdb passed the reads through MiXCR, listing each CDR3 protein once. This repertoire shows approximately 630,000 distinct CDR3 sequences, around 24% found once; its top ten account for 7.5% to 9%. The material sequenced was CD8+ T cells from PBMCs. Every receptor here comes from a human donor in good health (CMV status not recorded). Some clones in this sample may be carry-over from other donors' samples.

Ten or more counts support this clonotype. This chain connects TRBV7-2 to TRBJ2-7, with a possible D match to TRBD1 (6 bases). This CDR3 is 12 amino acids long. The ends were cut back, 5 bases at V and 5 bases at J, with 10 bases in the middle. Per the germline V gene, CDR1 is SGHTA and CDR2 is FQGNSA. This chain's CDR3 is CASSRTGNEQYF. The CDR3 nucleotides read TGTGCCAGCAGCCGTACAGGGAACGAGCAGTACTTC.

This clonotype was observed at least ten times. The rearrangement links TRBV7-2 to TRBJ1-1; D is uncertain. This CDR3 is built from 14 residues. The V and J ends lost 6 bases and 1 base respectively, with 12 bases between them. Germline-derived CDR1 and CDR2 are SGHTA and FQGNSA. The CDR3 DNA reads TGTGCCAGCAGTCAACCCCCGACGAACACTGAAGCTTTCTTT. It translates to CASSQPPTNTEAFF.

This clonotype was seen only a few times. The rearrangement links TRBV10-3 to TRBJ2-1, with D possibly TRBD2 on 6 matching bases. CDR1 is ENHRY and CDR2 is SYGVKD in the germline V gene. The CDR3 length is 14 residues. The V gene lost 8 bases and the J gene lost 2 bases, with 13 bases spanning the gap. In nucleotides, the CDR3 is TGTGCCATCTGGCCTAGCGCTACCTACAATGAGCAGTTCTTC. As protein: CAIWPSATYNEQFF.

The chain links TRBV4-2 to TRBJ2-3; a weak D match, TRBD2 (6 bases). V lost 0 bases and J 2 bases, leaving 12 bases between the germline ends. Germline V lookup: CDR1 LGHNA, CDR2 YNFKEQ. The length of the CDR3 is 16 residues. The CDR3 bases are TGTGCCAGCAGCCAAGAAATAGCGGCGGACACAGATACGCAGTATTTT. Amino acids: CASSQEIAADTDTQYF.

This clonotype has only a few counts. The chain couples TRBV12-3 or TRBV12-4 to TRBJ1-1; TRBD1 might be the D (5 bases). This CDR3 is built from 15 residues. Trimming took off 1 base at V and 7 bases at J, with 16 bases between the two ends. CDR3 sequence reads: CASSLDPGPRDEAFF. CDR3 bases: TGTGCCAGCAGTTTAGACCCAGGGCCGAGGGATGAAGCTTTCTTT.

The chain carries TRBV28 and TRBJ2-1, with TRBD2 matching over 7 bases. This CDR3 is built from 15 residues. Germline assignment: CDR1 MDHEN and CDR2 SYDVKM. V shed 5 bases, J shed 4 bases, and the junction held 8 bases outside the gene matches. CDR3 in DNA: TGTGCCAGCAGTCACTCAGGACTAGGTTACAATGAGCAGTTCTTC. This sequence encodes CASSHSGLGYNEQFF.

This chain uses TRBV29-1 with TRBJ1-2; 10 nucleotides match TRBD1. The CDR3 has 14 amino acids. Germline V lookup: CDR1 SQVTM, CDR2 ANQGSEA. Unmatched junction bases numbered 2, after V lost 1 base and J lost 3 bases. The CDR3 is CSVEATGGHYGYTF. As DNA, the CDR3 is TGCAGCGTTGAAGCGACAGGGGGCCACTATGGCTACACCTTC.

This clonotype was seen repeatedly, ten times or more. V usage is TRBV4-1 and J usage is TRBJ2-3; D unresolved. The germline gives CDR1 MGHRA, CDR2 YSYEKL. The CDR3 covers 15 residues. V lost 1 base to trimming and J lost 2 bases, with 10 bases between them. In nucleotides, the CDR3 is TGCGCCAGCAGCCAAGTTCAGGCAATCACAGATACGCAGTATTTT. Its translation is CASSQVQAITDTQYF.